This T cell receptor (beta chain) comes out of a study of blood T cell repertoires in COVID-19. Study background: Samples representing acute and convalescent COVID-19 were sourced from the United States, Italy and Spain. Nucleic acid was either cDNA or gDNA, and it came from T cells, B-cell-depleted T cells, or PBMCs.

Enrollees, roughly 18 to 89 years old, lived in about two dozen US areas. CDR1 is SGHNT and CDR2 is YYREEE in the germline V gene (reference sequence). The junction had 5 bases not matched to a gene; V was cut back by 3 bases and J by 7 bases. The CDR3 has 15 residues. Per the original methods: Reference gene primer amplification yielded estimated nucleated cell counts. Generated by immunoSEQ multiplex PCR, the TCRdb table keeps only in-frame clones and is missing some. V, J and clone size derive from that table, while D and trimming were established from the DNA sequence. The sample comprises roughly 180,000 clones, roughly 80% of which are singletons, and about 5.8% rests with the top ten.

The rearrangement joins TRBV5-4 to TRBJ2-1; the match to TRBD2 covers 12 bases. Sequenced material: PBMCs or T cells enriched from blood (not recorded which). This TCR derives from a middle-aged woman with acute COVID-19. CDR3 amino acids: CASSSSGRAQNEQFF. The CDR3 coding sequence is TGTGCCAGCAGCTCTAGCGGGAGGGCCCAGAATGAGCAGTTCTTC.